This T cell receptor beta chain was sequenced in a study of T cells in Graves' hyperthyroidism and ophthalmopathy. At the level of the study: Peripheral blood specimens were obtained at initial diagnosis, prior to any treatment.

General study points: Stable hyperthyroidism was told apart from ophthalmopathy by a model built on 13 V-J features.

Authors of the study amplified TCR beta CDR3 regions from RNA transcripts. TCR CDR3 underwent first-round RT-PCR with the HTBI primer set. TCRdb re-called the multiplex PCR reads through MiXCR, storing one row per CDR3 protein. This sample has approximately 210,000 distinct CDR3 sequences, with roughly 18% found just once. The CDR3 length is 14 residues. Germline V lookup: CDR1 DFQATT, CDR2 SNEGSKA (reference sequence). V lost 2 bases, J lost 5 bases, and 8 bases stayed unmatched. There are a few counts of this clonotype. What it binds is unknown. Source material: blood. The J gene is TRBJ2-5, the V gene TRBV20-1, with 7 bases that match TRBD1. This sequence was found in a man in his fifties or sixties with Graves' hyperthyroidism. The CDR3 sequence is CSARPRDRGETQYF. CDR3 coding DNA: TGCAGTGCTAGACCCCGGGACAGAGGGGAGACCCAGTACTTC.